The sequence of this TCR beta chain was determined in a study of Graves' ophthalmopathy and Graves' hyperthyroidism. Amplification of TCR beta CDR3 regions used RNA transcripts. HTBI primers served in a first-round RT-PCR, which a second-round multiplex PCR followed. TCRdb independently ran MiXCR on the multiplex PCR reads; one entry per CDR3 protein. Of 450,000 or so distinct CDR3 sequences detected, 13% to 15% appear once; the ten largest clones hold 9.8%. The CDR3 sequence is 14 residues long. Per germline, CDR1 MNHEY and CDR2 SMNVEV (reference sequence). With V trimmed by 4 bases and J by 5 bases, 6 bases remained unmatched. Enrollment excluded any patients with other autoimmune diseases, uncontrolled infections, pregnancy or lactation.

Material: blood. This sequence was found in a woman aged 25 to 39 with Graves' ophthalmopathy. The chain recombines TRBV27 with TRBJ2-5, with 8 bases identical to TRBD2. The CDR3 DNA reads as TGTGCCAGCAGTTGGGCGGGGGGAAGGGAGACCCAGTACTTC. Its protein product is CASSWAGGRETQYF.